This T cell receptor (beta chain) came from a study of T-cell reconstitution after alpha-beta-depleted transplantation in children. Findings and limits, study-wide: The origin of alpha-beta T cells about two months after transplant was reportedly several hundred expanded graft clones. Where some patients showed high TCRbeta diversity at day 60, it came from recipient T cells and thymic progenitors that had survived. The main origin of T-cell counts and diversity one year after transplant was newly produced T cells.

Researchers prepared the TCRbeta library using unique molecular identifiers, the study reports. TCRdb passed the PCR reads through MiXCR, listing each CDR3 protein once. Of about 590,000 distinct CDR3 sequences listed, about an eighth are singletons. This clonotype was recorded at least ten times. No antigen is known for it. The TCR comes from a male patient between 10 and 17 years old who had a stem cell transplant for acute myeloid leukemia, so the T cells may come from the graft donor. This specimen consisted of PBMCs, mostly from graft donor cells, obtained 360 days after TCRalphabeta/CD19-depleted stem cell transplant.

This CDR3 is CSVARLAGRYEQYF. The CDR3 coding sequence is TGCAGCGTAGCCCGGTTGGCAGGGAGATACGAGCAGTACTTC. This chain uses TRBV29-1 with TRBJ2-7, with D perhaps TRBD1 or TRBD2 (5 bases each). The V and J ends lost 6 bases and 4 bases respectively, with 19 bases between them. CDR3 length: 14 residues. Germline V CDR1 and CDR2: SQVTM, ANQGSEA.